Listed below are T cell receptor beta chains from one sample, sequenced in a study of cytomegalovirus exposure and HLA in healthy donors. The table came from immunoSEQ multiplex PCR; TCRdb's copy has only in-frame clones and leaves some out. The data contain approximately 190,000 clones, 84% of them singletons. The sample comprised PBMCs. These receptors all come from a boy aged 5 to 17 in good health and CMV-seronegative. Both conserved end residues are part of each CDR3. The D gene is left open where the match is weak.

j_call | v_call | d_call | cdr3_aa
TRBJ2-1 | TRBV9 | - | CASSVGLASYNEQFF
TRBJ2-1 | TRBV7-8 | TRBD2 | CASSPPPGTSRGNEQFF
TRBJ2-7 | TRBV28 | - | CASSSPTLAYSYEQYF
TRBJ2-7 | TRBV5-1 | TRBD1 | CASSPDRATYEQYF
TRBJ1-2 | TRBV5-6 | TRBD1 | CASSTGQPTYGYTF
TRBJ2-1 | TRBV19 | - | CASSIGGSDSDRHPYNEQFF
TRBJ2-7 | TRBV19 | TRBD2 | CASSVTAGEGEQYF
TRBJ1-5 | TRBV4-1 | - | CASSQDGWGDSNRPQHF
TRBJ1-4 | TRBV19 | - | CASSIDGFYEKLFF
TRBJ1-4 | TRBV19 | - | CATYDSGGAEKLFF
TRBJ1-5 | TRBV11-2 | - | CASSSARGQPQHF
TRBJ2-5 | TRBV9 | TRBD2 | CASSVGGGAIETQYF
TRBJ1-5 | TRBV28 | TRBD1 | CATVTGGKGQYQPQHF
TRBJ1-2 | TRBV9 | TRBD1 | CASSAYRTGGGYGYTF
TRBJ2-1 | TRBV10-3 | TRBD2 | CAISETGGGADVFF
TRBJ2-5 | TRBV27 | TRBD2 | CASRTSAGGPAETQYF
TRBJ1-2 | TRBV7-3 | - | CASSPAEGDGYTF
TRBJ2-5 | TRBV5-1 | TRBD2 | CASSSTSGQETQYF
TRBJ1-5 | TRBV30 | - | CAWSVGGEKAQHF
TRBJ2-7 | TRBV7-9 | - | CAIGVLDPTYEQYF
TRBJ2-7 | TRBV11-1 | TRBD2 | CASSLGLAGEQYF
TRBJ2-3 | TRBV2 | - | CASSVGGSSTDTQYF
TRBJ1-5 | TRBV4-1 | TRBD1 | CASSLDWDSPNQPQHF
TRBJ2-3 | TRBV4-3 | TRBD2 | CASSQVIAGGYTDTQYF
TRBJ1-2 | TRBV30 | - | CAWSVSGGLIYGYTF
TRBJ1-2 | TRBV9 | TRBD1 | CASTSTGGYGYTF
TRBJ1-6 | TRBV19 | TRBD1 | CASSLGQYNSPLHF
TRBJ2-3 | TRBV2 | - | CASRGDKASSDTQYF
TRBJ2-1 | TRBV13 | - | CASSLGRGSGYNEQFF
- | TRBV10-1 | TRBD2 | CASSESPGGYYEQYF
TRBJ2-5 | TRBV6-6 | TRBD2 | CASSSTPGGRETQYF
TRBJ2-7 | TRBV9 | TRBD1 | CASSARQGGIYEQYF
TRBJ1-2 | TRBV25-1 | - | CASSITGGYTF
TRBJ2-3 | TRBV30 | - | CAWEGTSSSTDTQYF